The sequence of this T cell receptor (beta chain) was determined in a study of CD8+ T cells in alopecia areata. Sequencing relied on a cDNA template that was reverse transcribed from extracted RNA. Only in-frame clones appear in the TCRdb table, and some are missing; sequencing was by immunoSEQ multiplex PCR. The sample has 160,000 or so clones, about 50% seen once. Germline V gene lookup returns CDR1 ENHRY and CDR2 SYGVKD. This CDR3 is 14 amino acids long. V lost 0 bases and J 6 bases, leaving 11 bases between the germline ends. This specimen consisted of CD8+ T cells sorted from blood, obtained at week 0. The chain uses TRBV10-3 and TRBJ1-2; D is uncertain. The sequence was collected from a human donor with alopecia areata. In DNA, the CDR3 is TGTGCCATCAGTGAGTCTTCGGTTTTGGATGGCTACACCTTC. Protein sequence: CAISESSVLDGYTF.